The clone carrying this T cell receptor beta chain appeared a single time. The data were taken from a study of T cell changes during pregnancy in multiple sclerosis. The assay was immunoSEQ multiplex PCR, and TCRdb's table has in-frame clones only and misses some. This sample has about 72,000 clones; more than 80% occur once, and the top ten carry more than 0.75%. The CDR3 length is 17 residues. CDR1 is LGHNA and CDR2 is YSLEER in the germline V gene. V gave up 4 bases and J gave up 3 bases, with 20 bases separating them. This clonotype was sampled from a female donor with multiple sclerosis, enrolled in a pregnancy study. The sample was peripheral blood, taken in the second trimester of pregnancy. The chain employs TRBV4-3 and TRBJ2-3; a weak D match, TRBD1 (6 bases). The CDR3 protein is CASSPSGPSGATDTQYF. DNA for the CDR3: TGCGCCAGCAGCCCCTCCGGCCCGTCAGGGGCAACAGATACGCAGTATTTT.